A selection of T cell receptor beta chains follows, all from one sample in a study of T-cell memory formation after mild COVID-19. TCRdb redid the calling of the 5' RACE reads with MiXCR, one entry per CDR3 protein. This sample has 550,000 to 700,000 distinct CDR3 sequences; about a sixth occur once, and the top ten carry more than 10%. Sequenced sample: PBMCs or a T cell subset sorted from them (not recorded which). These receptors all stem from an adult woman who had mild COVID-19 (a few samples of this study predate the infection). Cell type and time point are not known. Each CDR3 is given with its conserved first and last residue. A D gene is named only where the DNA matches it firmly. Rows give clone size only sometimes, using once, few, many, or a class for an expanded clone.

j_call,v_call,clone_size,d_call,cdr3_nt,cdr3_aa
TRBJ2-1,TRBV15,.,.,TGTGCCACCAGCAGGGCCTACCAGATGGACAGCGCGTTTACCTACAATGAGCAGTTCTTC,CATSRAYQMDSAFTYNEQFF
TRBJ2-4,TRBV5-1,few,.,TGCGCCAGCAGCTGGGGCTCAGCCAAAAACATTCAGTACTTC,CASSWGSAKNIQYF
TRBJ2-5,TRBV25-1,few,TRBD2,TGTGCCAGCAGTGAACCCCCTAGCGGGAGGTCGCAAGAGACCCAGTACTTC,CASSEPPSGRSQETQYF
TRBJ2-2,TRBV28,few,.,TGTGCCAGCAGTTTATTAGACACCGGGGAGCTGTTTTTT,CASSLLDTGELFF
TRBJ2-5,TRBV25-1,.,TRBD1,TGTGCCAGCAGCCCGACAGGGAGAGAAGAGACCCAGTACTTC,CASSPTGREETQYF
TRBJ1-1,TRBV5-5,few,TRBD1,TGTGCCAGCAGAGGACAGGCCCTGAACACTGAAGCTTTCTTT,CASRGQALNTEAFF
TRBJ2-5,TRBV7-2,.,.,TGTGCCAGCAGCTTCAGGGCGACTCGGCTCCAAGAGACCAAGTACTTC,CASSFRATRLQETKYF
TRBJ1-5,TRBV9,.,.,TGTGCCAGTAGCGCTGGGGGTTATAGCAATCAGCCCCAGCATTTT,CASSAGGYSNQPQHF
TRBJ2-2,TRBV29-1,.,TRBD1,TGCAGCGTTACAGGGGTAGGCCCCGGGGAGCTGTTTTTT,CSVTGVGPGELFF
TRBJ2-3,TRBV13,few,TRBD2,TGTGCCAGCAGCTTCCTAACTAGCGGGAGGGTCTGGAGCACAGATACGCAGTATTTT,CASSFLTSGRVWSTDTQYF
TRBJ2-5,TRBV29-1,.,TRBD1,TGCAGCGCGAGTGACAGGGGCCAAGAGACCCAGTACTTC,CSASDRGQETQYF
TRBJ2-1,TRBV6-5,few,TRBD2,TGTGCCAGCAGTTACTCGTTTCGCCTAGCGGGAGGACGGAATGAGCAGTTCTTC,CASSYSFRLAGGRNEQFF
TRBJ2-5,TRBV18,.,TRBD2,TGTGCCAGCTCACCTACCGGGACTAGCGGGAGAGAGACCCAGTACTTC,CASSPTGTSGRETQYF
TRBJ2-4,TRBV27,few,TRBD2,TGTGCCAGCAGAGGAGCGGGGCTAAGGGACATTCAGTACTTC,CASRGAGLRDIQYF
TRBJ2-1,TRBV7-9,.,.,TGTGCCAGCAGCTTTTCCGGCCCCCAGGGAATCCAGTACAATGAGCAGTTCTTC,CASSFSGPQGIQYNEQFF
TRBJ1-2,TRBV7-8,.,.,TGTGCCAGCAGCTTAGCAGGGGTTAACTATGGCTACACCTTC,CASSLAGVNYGYTF
TRBJ2-7,TRBV12-3/TRBV12-4,.,.,TGTGCCAGCAGACCCGACAGGAGAGGCTACGAGCAGTACTTC,CASRPDRRGYEQYF
TRBJ2-7,TRBV18,.,.,TGTGCCAGCTCACCACCGACAAGATCGACCTACGAGCAGTACTTC,CASSPPTRSTYEQYF
TRBJ2-1,TRBV11-3,.,.,TGTGCCAGCAGCTCTTTCCCGGGCGGCTCAGTTGAGCAGTTCTTC,CASSSFPGGSVEQFF
TRBJ2-5,TRBV7-9,many,.,TGTGCCAGCAGCTTGGTGGGGGTCCAAGAGACCCAGTACTTC,CASSLVGVQETQYF
TRBJ1-2,TRBV24-1,few,.,TGTGCCACCAGTGACACGGGAGTTCCTGGCTACACCTTC,CATSDTGVPGYTF
TRBJ2-1,TRBV21-1,few,.,TGTGCCAGCAGCAAAGGGGCTAGCGGGGGGTACTACAATGAGCAGTTCTTC,CASSKGASGGYYNEQFF
TRBJ2-7,TRBV29-1,.,TRBD1,TGCAGCGTCGTGGACGGGACAGGCATAATTTACGAGCAGTACTTC,CSVVDGTGIIYEQYF
TRBJ2-5,TRBV7-9,few,.,TGTGCCAGCAGCTCGTTCCGCAGGGATCAAGAGACCCAGTACTTC,CASSSFRRDQETQYF
TRBJ2-5,TRBV7-6,many,.,TGTGCCAGCAGCTTAGGTCGTCGGGCCTCGGGGGAGACCCAGTACTTC,CASSLGRRASGETQYF
TRBJ2-1,TRBV29-1,few,TRBD1,TGCAGCGTGCGGACAGGGGGCCAGAATGAGCAGTTCTTC,CSVRTGGQNEQFF
TRBJ1-4,TRBV5-1,few,.,TGCGCCAGCTCCGGGCCAGATAATGAAAAACTGTTTTTT,CASSGPDNEKLFF
TRBJ1-3,TRBV4-3,many,.,TGCGCCAGCAGCCAAGATCGAACAGTCTCTGGAAACACCATATATTTT,CASSQDRTVSGNTIYF
TRBJ1-4,TRBV18,once,.,TGTGCCAGCTCACCGACAGGAAATGAAAAACTGTTTTTT,CASSPTGNEKLFF
TRBJ2-3,TRBV24-1,.,.,TGTGCCACCAGTGATTTGCTTGGGAAGGGAGATACGCAGTATTTT,CATSDLLGKGDTQYF
TRBJ1-5,TRBV27,few,.,TGTGCCAGCAGTCGGGTTTTTCCCCAGCATTTT,CASSRVFPQHF
TRBJ2-1,TRBV13,few,.,TGTGCCAGCAGCCTACGGGCTGGGAATGAGCAGTTCTTC,CASSLRAGNEQFF
TRBJ1-2,TRBV5-4,few,.,TGTGCCAGCAGCGCAGGAGGCGTCGTGGACTATGGCTACACCTTC,CASSAGGVVDYGYTF